These 9 T cell receptor beta chains share one sample of origin, sequenced in a study of TIL therapy for anti-PD-1-resistant metastatic lung cancer. The time point denotes: pre-treatment sample, taken before nivolumab and TIL therapy. The libraries were made with immunoSEQ v3. The data were produced by immunoSEQ multiplex PCR, yet TCRdb's version contains in-frame clones alone and is incomplete. Among about 59,000 clones, around 79% were seen once, and the ten largest hold 1.8%. This material consisted of blood, taken at baseline. These TCRs come from a person aged 25 to 85 with non-small cell lung cancer.

CDR3 nucleotide sequence: TGTGCCAGCAGTTTACCGGGGGATCAGCCCCAGCATTTT. Amino acid sequence: CASSLPGDQPQHF. The chain couples TRBV28 to TRBJ1-5; perhaps TRBD1 as D (5 bases). The CDR3 extends over 13 amino acids. Germline V gene data show CDR1 as MDHEN and CDR2 as SYDVKM. The V and J ends lost 2 bases and 5 bases respectively, with 7 bases between them.

The chain is built from TRBV7-9 and TRBJ1-1; tentatively, D is TRBD1 (5 bases). CDR1 is SEHNR and CDR2 is FQNEAQ in the germline V gene (reference sequence). CDR3 size: 15 residues. The germline V and J ends were trimmed by 0 bases and 4 bases, with 12 bases remaining between them. This CDR3 reads CASSLAGGRATEAFF. CDR3 DNA sequence: TGTGCCAGCAGCTTAGCGGGGGGTAGGGCCACTGAAGCTTTCTTT.

The genes are TRBV7-9 and TRBJ2-2, with TRBD2 as a possible D gene (5 bases). This CDR3 comprises 15 residues. Per germline, CDR1 SEHNR and CDR2 FQNEAQ (reference sequence). Trimming shortened V by 5 bases and J by 8 bases, and 18 bases separated the two germline ends. The CDR3, as DNA: TGTGCCAGCAGCGGACTCTTTACGGTGAAGGGGGAGCTGTTTTTT. Translated, it gives CASSGLFTVKGELFF.

V is TRBV29-1 and J is TRBJ1-1, with D possibly matching TRBD1 (6 bases). The germline V gene has CDR1 SQVTM and CDR2 ANQGSEA. This CDR3 has 12 amino acids. The V end was cut by 4 bases, the J end by 0 bases, with 6 bases between. The CDR3 DNA is TGCAGCGTTGGACAGGTGAACACTGAAGCTTTCTTT. Translation: CSVGQVNTEAFF.

The genes are TRBV5-8 and TRBJ2-2; 7 bases fit TRBD2. Trimming took 2 bases from V and 0 from J; bases not matched to a gene: 4. Per the germline V gene, CDR1 is SGHTS and CDR2 is YDEGEE. This CDR3 is 16 amino acids long. The CDR3 loop reads CASSLGTTSNTGELFF. Here the CDR3 DNA reads TGTGCCAGCAGCTTAGGGACTACATCGAACACCGGGGAGCTGTTTTTT. Looking up the rest from reference TRBV5-8 and TRBJ2-2 gives the full variable domain: EAGVTQSPTHLIKTRGQQATLRCSPISGHTSVYWYQQALGLGLQFLLWYDEGEERNRGNFPPRFSGRQFPNYSSELNVNALELEDSALYLCASSLGTTSNTGELFFGEGSRLTVL.

The V gene is TRBV10-3, the J gene TRBJ1-2; no definite D call. The CDR3 totals 14 residues. Trimming took 7 bases from V and 2 from J, leaving 14 bases between them. Germline V gives CDR1 ENHRY, CDR2 SYGVKD. CDR3 bases: TGTGCCATCAACCCACTGAGGGTGAACTATGGCTACACCTTC. Translated: CAINPLRVNYGYTF.

The chain joins TRBV19 to TRBJ1-5; D possibly corresponds to TRBD1 (5 bases). V lost 7 bases and J lost 4, with 8 bases in between. Germline V gives CDR1 LNHDA, CDR2 SQIVND (reference sequence). This CDR3 is 12 amino acids long. CDR3 sequence (DNA): TGTGCCAGTACATCAGGGAATCAGCCCCAGCATTTT. It translates to CASTSGNQPQHF.

In its sample, this clone was seen once. The chain has TRBV2 and TRBJ1-2; D gene ambiguous. Germline V gene sequence: CDR1 SNHLY, CDR2 FYNNEI. CDR3 length equals 13 residues. V was pared by 1 base and J by 3 bases, with 6 bases between. The chain's CDR3 is CASSEEAHYGYTF. In DNA, the CDR3 is TGTGCCAGCAGTGAAGAGGCGCACTATGGCTACACCTTC. Supplemented by reference TRBV2 and TRBJ1-2, the full variable domain reads EPEVTQTPSHQVTQMGQEVILRCVPISNHLYFYWYRQILGQKVEFLVSFYNNEISEKSEIFDDQFSVERPDGSNFTLKIRSTKLEDSAMYFCASSEEAHYGYTFGSGTRLTVV.

The table lists this clone with a few counts. This rearrangement joins TRBV19 to TRBJ1-5, with a weak D call TRBD1 (6 bases). The ends were cut back, 3 bases at V and 7 bases at J, with 16 bases in the middle. Germline V gene data show CDR1 as LNHDA and CDR2 as SQIVND (reference sequence). The CDR3 is 15 residues long. The CDR3 sequence is CASSIEWGPGQPQHF. The CDR3 DNA is TGTGCCAGTAGTATTGAATGGGGGCCAGGCCAGCCCCAGCATTTT.